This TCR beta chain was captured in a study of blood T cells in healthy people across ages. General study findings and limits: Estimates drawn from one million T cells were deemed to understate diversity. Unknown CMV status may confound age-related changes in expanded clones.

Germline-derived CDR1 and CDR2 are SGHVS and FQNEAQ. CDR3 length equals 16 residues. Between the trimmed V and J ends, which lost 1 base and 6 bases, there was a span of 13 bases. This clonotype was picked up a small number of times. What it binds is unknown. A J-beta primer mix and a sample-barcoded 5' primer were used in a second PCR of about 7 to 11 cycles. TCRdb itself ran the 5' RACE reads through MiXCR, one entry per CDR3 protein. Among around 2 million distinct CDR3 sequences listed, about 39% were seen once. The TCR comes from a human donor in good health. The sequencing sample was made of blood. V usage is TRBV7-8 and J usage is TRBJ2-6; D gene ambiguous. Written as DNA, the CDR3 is TGTGCCAGCAGCTTAGGACATGATCTAACGGCCAACGTCCTGACTTTC. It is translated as CASSLGHDLTANVLTF.